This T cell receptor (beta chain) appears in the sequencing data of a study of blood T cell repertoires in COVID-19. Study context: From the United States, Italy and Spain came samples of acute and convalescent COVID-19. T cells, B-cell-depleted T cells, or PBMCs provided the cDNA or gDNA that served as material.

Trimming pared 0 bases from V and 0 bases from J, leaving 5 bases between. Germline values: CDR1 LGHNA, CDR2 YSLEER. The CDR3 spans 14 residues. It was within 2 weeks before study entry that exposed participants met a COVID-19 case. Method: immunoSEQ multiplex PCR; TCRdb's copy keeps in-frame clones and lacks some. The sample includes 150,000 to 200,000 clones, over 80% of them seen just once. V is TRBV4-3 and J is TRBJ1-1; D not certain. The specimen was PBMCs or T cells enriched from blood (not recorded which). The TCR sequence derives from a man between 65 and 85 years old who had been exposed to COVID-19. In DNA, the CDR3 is TGCGCCAGCAGCCAAGATGCGGTGAACACTGAAGCTTTCTTT. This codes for CASSQDAVNTEAFF.